This T cell receptor beta chain is from a study of cytotoxic CD8 clonotypes in ibrutinib-treated CLL. Across the whole study: Following a median about eleven months of treatment, with a range of 6 to 36, response samples were taken.

The V end lost 2 bases, the J end lost 7 bases, and 12 bases lay between the germline ends. CDR1 and CDR2 from the germline V gene are KGHSH and LQKENI. CDR3 size: 14 residues. Of note for this clone: The antigen remains unidentified.

General study points: T-cell clonality at baseline went above that of age-matched healthy donors and rose and fell with circulating CD8+ T-cell counts.

The protocol was immunoSEQ multiplex PCR, while the TCRdb copy is restricted to in-frame clones and leaves out a portion. The sample lists about 85,000 clones; around 79% were seen once. The chain uses TRBV18 and TRBJ1-5; D is unresolved. The specimen comprised PBMCs, sampled after 12 months of ibrutinib treatment. This TCR derives from a human donor with chronic lymphocytic leukemia. The CDR3 protein is CASSPKDRRQPQHF. CDR3 bases: TGTGCCAGCTCACCAAAGGACCGCAGACAGCCCCAGCATTTT. Complete variable domain (other parts from reference TRBV18 and TRBJ1-5): NAGVMQNPRHLVRRRGQEARLRCSPMKGHSHVYWYRQLPEEGLKFMVYLQKENIIDESGMPKERFSAEFPKEGPSILRIQQVVRGDSAAYFCASSPKDRRQPQHFGDGTRLSIL.